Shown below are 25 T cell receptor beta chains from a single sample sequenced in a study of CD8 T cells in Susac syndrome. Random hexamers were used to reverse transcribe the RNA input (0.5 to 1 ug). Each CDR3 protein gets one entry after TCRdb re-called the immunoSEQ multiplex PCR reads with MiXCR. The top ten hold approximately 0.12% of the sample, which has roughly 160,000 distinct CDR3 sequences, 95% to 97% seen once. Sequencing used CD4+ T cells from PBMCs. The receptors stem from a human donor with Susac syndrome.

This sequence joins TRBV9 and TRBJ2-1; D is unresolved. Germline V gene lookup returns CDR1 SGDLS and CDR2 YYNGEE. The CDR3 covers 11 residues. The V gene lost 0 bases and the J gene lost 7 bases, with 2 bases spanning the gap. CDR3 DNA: TGTGCCAGCAGCGTAGCTAATGAGCAGTTCTTC. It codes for CASSVANEQFF. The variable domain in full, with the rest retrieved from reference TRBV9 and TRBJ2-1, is DSGVTQTPKHLITATGQRVTLRCSPRSGDLSVYWYQQSLDQGLQFLIQYYNGEERAKGNILERFSAQQFPDLHSELNLSSLELGDSALYFCASSVANEQFFGPGTRLTVL.

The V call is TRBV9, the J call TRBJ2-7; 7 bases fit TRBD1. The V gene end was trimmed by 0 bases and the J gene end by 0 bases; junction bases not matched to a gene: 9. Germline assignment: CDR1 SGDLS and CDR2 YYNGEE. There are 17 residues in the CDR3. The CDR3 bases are TGTGCCAGCAGCGTAGATAAGGGGGACAGTCCCTCCTACGAGCAGTACGTC. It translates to CASSVDKGDSPSYEQYV.

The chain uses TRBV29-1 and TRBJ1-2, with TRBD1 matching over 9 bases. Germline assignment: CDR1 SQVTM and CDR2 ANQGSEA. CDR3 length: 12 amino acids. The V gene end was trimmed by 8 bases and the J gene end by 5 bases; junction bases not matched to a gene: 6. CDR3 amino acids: CSTRTGDYGYTF. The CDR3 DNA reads TGCAGCACCCGGACAGGGGATTATGGCTACACCTTC.

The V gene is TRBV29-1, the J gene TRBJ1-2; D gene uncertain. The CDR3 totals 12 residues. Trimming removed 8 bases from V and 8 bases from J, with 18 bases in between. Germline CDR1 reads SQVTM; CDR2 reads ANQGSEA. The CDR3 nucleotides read TGCAGCTCCCGGACGGGTCTTTACGGCTACACCTTC. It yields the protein CSSRTGLYGYTF.

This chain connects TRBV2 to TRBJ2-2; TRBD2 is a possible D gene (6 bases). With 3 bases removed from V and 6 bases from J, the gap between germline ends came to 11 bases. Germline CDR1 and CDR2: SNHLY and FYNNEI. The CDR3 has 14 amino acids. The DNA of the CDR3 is TGTGCCAGCAGTGAGAGGAGGGGCCCCGGGGAGCTGTTTTTT. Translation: CASSERRGPGELFF.

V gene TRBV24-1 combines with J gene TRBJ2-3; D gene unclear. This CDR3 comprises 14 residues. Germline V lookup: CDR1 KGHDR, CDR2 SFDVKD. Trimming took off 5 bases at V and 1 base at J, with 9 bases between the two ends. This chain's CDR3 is CATSGRPGTDTQYF. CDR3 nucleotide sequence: TGTGCCACCAGTGGGCGGCCGGGCACAGATACGCAGTATTTT.

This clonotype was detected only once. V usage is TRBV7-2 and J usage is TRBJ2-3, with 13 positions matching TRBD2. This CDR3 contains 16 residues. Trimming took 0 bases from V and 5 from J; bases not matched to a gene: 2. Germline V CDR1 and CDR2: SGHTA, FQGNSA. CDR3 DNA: TGTGCCAGCAGCTTAGCGGGACTAGCGGGGCGAGATACGCAGTATTTT. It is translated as CASSLAGLAGRDTQYF.

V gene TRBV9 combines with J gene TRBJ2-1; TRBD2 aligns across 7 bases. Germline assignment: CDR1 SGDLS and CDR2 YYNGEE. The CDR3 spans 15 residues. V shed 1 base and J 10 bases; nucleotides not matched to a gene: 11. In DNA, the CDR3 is TGTGCCAGCAGCGTATTGGGAGGGGCGACGCGAGAGCAGTTCTTC. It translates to CASSVLGGATREQFF. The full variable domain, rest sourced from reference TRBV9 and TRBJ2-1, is DSGVTQTPKHLITATGQRVTLRCSPRSGDLSVYWYQQSLDQGLQFLIQYYNGEERAKGNILERFSAQQFPDLHSELNLSSLELGDSALYFCASSVLGGATREQFFGPGTRLTVL.

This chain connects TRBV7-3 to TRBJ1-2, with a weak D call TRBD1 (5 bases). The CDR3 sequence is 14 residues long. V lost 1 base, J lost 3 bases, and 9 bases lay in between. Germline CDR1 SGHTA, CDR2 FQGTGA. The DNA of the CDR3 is TGTGCCAGCAGCTTAAGGGGCGGCGACTATGGCTACACCTTC. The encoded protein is CASSLRGGDYGYTF.

The CDR3, as DNA: TGTGCCAGCAGCCCTGGACAGGTTGGAGAAAAACTGTTTTTT. Its translation: CASSPGQVGEKLFF. This chain connects TRBV7-9 to TRBJ1-4; 7 bases align to TRBD1. The V gene's germline CDR1 is SEHNR and CDR2 FQNEAQ (reference sequence). The CDR3 contains 14 residues. J was trimmed by 8 bases and V by 5 bases; bases with no gene match: 8.

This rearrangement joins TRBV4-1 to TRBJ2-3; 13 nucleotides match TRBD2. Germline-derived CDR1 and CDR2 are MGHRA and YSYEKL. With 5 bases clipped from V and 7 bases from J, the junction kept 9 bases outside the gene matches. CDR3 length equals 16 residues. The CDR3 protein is CASSNLGLAGSHTQYF. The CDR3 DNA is TGCGCCAGCAGCAACCTGGGACTAGCGGGGTCCCATACGCAGTATTTT.

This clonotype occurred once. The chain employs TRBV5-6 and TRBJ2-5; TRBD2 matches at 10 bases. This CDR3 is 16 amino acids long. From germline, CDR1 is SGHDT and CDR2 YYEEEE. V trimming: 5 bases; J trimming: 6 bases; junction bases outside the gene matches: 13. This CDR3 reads CASRGRAGGPDKTQYF. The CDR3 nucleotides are TGTGCCAGCAGAGGGAGAGCGGGAGGGCCTGATAAGACCCAGTACTTC.

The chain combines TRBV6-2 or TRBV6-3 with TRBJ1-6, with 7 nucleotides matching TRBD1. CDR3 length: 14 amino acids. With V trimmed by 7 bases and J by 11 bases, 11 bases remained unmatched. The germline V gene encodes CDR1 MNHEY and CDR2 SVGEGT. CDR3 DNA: TGTGCCAGCACCAAACAGGGGACACTTCCACCCCTCCACTTT. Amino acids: CASTKQGTLPPLHF.

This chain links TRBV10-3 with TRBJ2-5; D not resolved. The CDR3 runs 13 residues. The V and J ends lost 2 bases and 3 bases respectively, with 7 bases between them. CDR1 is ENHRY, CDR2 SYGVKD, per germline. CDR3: CAISEALEETQYF. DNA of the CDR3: TGTGCCATCAGTGAGGCCCTGGAAGAGACCCAGTACTTC.

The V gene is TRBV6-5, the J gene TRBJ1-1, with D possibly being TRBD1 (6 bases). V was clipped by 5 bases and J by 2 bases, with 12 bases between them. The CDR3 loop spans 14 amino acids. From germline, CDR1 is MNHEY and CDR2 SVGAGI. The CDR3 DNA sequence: TGTGCCAGCAGTAACAGGGAGACTAACACTGAAGCTTTCTTT. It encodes CASSNRETNTEAFF.

CDR3 bases: TGTGCCAGCAGCGATCAGGGTACAGGTGAGCAGTTCTTC. It encodes CASSDQGTGEQFF. The chain has TRBV9 and TRBJ2-1; the D gene is possibly TRBD1 (5 bases). The V gene's germline CDR1 is SGDLS and CDR2 YYNGEE. The CDR3 totals 13 residues. V dropped 3 bases and J dropped 9 bases, with 13 bases sitting between them.

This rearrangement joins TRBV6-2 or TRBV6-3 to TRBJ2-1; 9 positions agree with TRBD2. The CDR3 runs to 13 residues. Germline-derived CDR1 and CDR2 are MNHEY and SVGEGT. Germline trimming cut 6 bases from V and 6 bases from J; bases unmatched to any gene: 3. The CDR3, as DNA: TGTGCCAGCAGGAATAGCGGGGGCAATGAGCAGTTCTTC. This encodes CASRNSGGNEQFF.

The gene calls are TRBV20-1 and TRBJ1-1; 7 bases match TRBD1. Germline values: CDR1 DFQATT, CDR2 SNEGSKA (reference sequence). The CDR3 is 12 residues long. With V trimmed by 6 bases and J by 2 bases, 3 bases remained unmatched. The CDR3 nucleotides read TGCAGTGCAAACAGGGGAAACACTGAAGCTTTCTTT. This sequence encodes CSANRGNTEAFF.

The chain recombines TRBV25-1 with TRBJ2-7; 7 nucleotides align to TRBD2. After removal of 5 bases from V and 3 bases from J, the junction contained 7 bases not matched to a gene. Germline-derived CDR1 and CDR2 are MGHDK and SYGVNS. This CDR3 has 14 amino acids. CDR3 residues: CASSPGLHLYEQYF. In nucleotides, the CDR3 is TGTGCCAGCAGTCCGGGACTACATCTCTACGAGCAGTACTTC.

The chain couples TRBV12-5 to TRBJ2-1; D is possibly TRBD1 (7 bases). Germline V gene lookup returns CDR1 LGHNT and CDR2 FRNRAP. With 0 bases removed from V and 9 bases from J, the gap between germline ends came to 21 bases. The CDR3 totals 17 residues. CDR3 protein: CASGLVLQGGREGEQFF. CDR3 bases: TGTGCTAGTGGTTTGGTACTTCAGGGGGGTAGAGAGGGTGAGCAGTTCTTC.

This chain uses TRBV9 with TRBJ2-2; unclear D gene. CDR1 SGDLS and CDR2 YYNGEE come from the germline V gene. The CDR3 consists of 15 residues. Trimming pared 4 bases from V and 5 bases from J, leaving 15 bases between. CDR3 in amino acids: CASSPPGRQTGELFF. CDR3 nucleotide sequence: TGTGCCAGCAGCCCACCAGGTCGGCAGACCGGGGAGCTGTTTTTT.

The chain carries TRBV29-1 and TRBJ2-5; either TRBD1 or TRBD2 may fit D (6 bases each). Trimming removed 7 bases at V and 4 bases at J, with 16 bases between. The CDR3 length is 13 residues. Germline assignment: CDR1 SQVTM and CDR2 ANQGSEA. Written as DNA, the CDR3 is TGCAGCGCAGAAGGGGGGAGCGGAGAGACCCAGTACTTC. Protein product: CSAEGGSGETQYF.

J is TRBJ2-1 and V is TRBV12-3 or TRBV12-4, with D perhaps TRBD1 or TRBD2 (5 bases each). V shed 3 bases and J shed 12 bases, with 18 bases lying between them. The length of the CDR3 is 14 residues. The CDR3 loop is CASSFIVGGGPQFF. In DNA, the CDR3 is TGTGCCAGCAGTTTTATAGTTGGTGGGGGACCGCAGTTCTTC.

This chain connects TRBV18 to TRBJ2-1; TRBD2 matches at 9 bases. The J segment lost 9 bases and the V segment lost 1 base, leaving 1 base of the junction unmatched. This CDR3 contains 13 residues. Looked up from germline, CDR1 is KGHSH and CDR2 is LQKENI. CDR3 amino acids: CASSPLAGVEQFF. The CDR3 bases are TGTGCCAGCTCACCACTAGCGGGGGTTGAGCAGTTCTTC.

The CDR3 region has the DNA TGTGCCTGGGATGGTGGGGGGCCAGCGGGCGGCTACACCTTC. It encodes CAWDGGGPAGGYTF. The chain carries TRBV30 and TRBJ1-2; D may be TRBD1 (6 bases). V dropped 5 bases and J dropped 8 bases, with 21 bases sitting between them. The germline V gene encodes CDR1 GTSNPN and CDR2 SVGIG (reference sequence). The CDR3 is 14 residues long.